Reported below is one TCR beta chain. Its antigen is unidentified. CDR1 and CDR2 from the germline V gene are GTSNPN and SVGIG (reference sequence). V lost 8 bases, J lost 4 bases, and 11 bases lay in between. The CDR3 length is 11 residues. This sample was included in a study of STAT3 mutations in large granular lymphocyte leukemia. Points from the study as a whole: At least one immunodominant TCR beta clonotype appeared in every T-cell large granular lymphocyte leukemia patient.

The method was immunoSEQ multiplex PCR; TCRdb's version includes in-frame clones alone and lacks a portion of them. The sample has over 8,000 clones, less than 90% seen once. Sample: peripheral blood mononuclear cells. The chain recombines TRBV30 with TRBJ2-5; weak D call: TRBD1 (6 bases). The TCR sequence derives from a man at least 80 years old with T-cell large granular lymphocyte leukemia. Some clones in this sample may be carry-over from other donors' samples. The chain's CDR3 is CAGGHTETQYF. The CDR3 DNA is TGTGCCGGGGGACATACAGAGACCCAGTACTTC.